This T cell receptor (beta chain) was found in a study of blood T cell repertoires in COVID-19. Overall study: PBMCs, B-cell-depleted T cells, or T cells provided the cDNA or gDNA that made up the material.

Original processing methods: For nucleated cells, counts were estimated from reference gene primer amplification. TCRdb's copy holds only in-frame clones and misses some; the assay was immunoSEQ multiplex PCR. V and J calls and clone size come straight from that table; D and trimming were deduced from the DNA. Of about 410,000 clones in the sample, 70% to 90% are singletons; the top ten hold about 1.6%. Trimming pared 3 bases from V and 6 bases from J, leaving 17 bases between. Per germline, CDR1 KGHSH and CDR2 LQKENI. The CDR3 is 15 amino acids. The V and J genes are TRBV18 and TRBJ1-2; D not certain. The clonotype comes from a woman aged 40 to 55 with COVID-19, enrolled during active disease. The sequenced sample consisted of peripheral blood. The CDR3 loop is CASSPLEGGGNGYTF. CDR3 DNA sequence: TGTGCCAGCTCACCTCTAGAGGGAGGTGGAAATGGCTACACCTTC. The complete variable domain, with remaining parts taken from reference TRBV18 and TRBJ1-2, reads NAGVMQNPRHLVRRRGQEARLRCSPMKGHSHVYWYRQLPEEGLKFMVYLQKENIIDESGMPKERFSAEFPKEGPSILRIQQVVRGDSAAYFCASSPLEGGGNGYTFGSGTRLTVV.